This is a list of T cell receptor beta chains from one sample in a study of cytomegalovirus exposure and HLA in healthy donors. The assay was immunoSEQ multiplex PCR, and TCRdb's table has in-frame clones only and misses some. Of some 150,000 clones in the sample, 85% to 90% were seen once. The sequenced sample was PBMCs. The receptor set was obtained from a woman aged 18-30 years in good health and CMV-seropositive. CDR3s include the opening cysteine and the closing phenylalanine or tryptophan. Fields, in order: clone size, CDR3 length, V gene, D gene, J gene, CDR3 DNA, CDR3 protein. The D gene is left open where the match is weak. For some rows the clone size is stated as once, few or many, or as a class when expanded; others skip it.

>-|14|TRBV10-3|TRBD1|TRBJ2-7
TGTGCCATCAGAACAGGGGGCGACGCCTACGAGCAGTACTTC
CAIRTGGDAYEQYF
>once|13|TRBV7-8|-|TRBJ2-5
TGTGCCAGCAGCTTGTGGGGCTACGAGACCCAGTACTTC
CASSLWGYETQYF
>-|15|TRBV30|TRBD1|TRBJ2-1
TGTGCCTGGAGTAGGCGACAGGGGGCAGGCAATGAGCAGTTCTTC
CAWSRRQGAGNEQFF
>once|13|TRBV30|-|TRBJ1-5
TGTGCCTGGACCGGAGGGGCGGCTCAGCCCCAGCATTTT
CAWTGGAAQPQHF
>-|15|TRBV7-9|-|TRBJ1-1
TGTGCCAGCAGCTTAGTTTCACAGGGGAACACTGAAGCTTTCTTT
CASSLVSQGNTEAFF
>-|14|TRBV5-1|TRBD2|TRBJ2-2
TGCGCCAGCAGCTTGCAACGGGAGGCCGGGGAGCTGTTTTTT
CASSLQREAGELFF
>-|15|TRBV5-1|-|TRBJ2-1
TGCGCCAGCAGGCTTGCGGGGGCGCAAAACAATGAGCAGTTCTTC
CASRLAGAQNNEQFF
>-|15|TRBV11-2|-|TRBJ2-1
TGTGCCAGCAGCTTACAGGGGCCAGGGTACAATGAGCAGTTCTTC
CASSLQGPGYNEQFF
>-|12|TRBV2|-|TRBJ1-1
TGTGCCAGCGGACACTCGAACACTGAAGCTTTCTTT
CASGHSNTEAFF
>-|16|TRBV12-5|TRBD1|TRBJ2-2
TGTGCTAGTGGTTCGTTGACAGGGCGCTTAACCGGGGAGCTGTTTTTT
CASGSLTGRLTGELFF